This T cell receptor (beta chain) was captured in a study of response to subunit inactivated influenza vaccine. Germline assignment: CDR1 SNHLY and CDR2 FYNNEI. The CDR3 runs 14 residues. V gave up 10 bases and J gave up 5 bases; unmatched junction bases: 6. TCRdb re-analysed the RT-PCR reads in MiXCR, keeping a single row per CDR3 protein. Here the sample spans hundreds of thousands of distinct CDR3 sequences, roughly 15% being singletons. This chain connects TRBV2 to TRBJ2-2, with 11 bases matching TRBD2. The material was PBMCs from blood, obtained roughly 15 days before vaccination. The sequence was obtained from a man aged 45-65 years who received an inactivated influenza vaccine. As DNA, the CDR3 is TGTGCCACCCGACTAGCGGGGACAACCGGGGAGCTGTTTTTT. Residues: CATRLAGTTGELFF. The variable domain in full, completed from reference TRBV2 and TRBJ2-2, reads EPEVTQTPSHQVTQMGQEVILRCVPISNHLYFYWYRQILGQKVEFLVSFYNNEISEKSEIFDDQFSVERPDGSNFTLKIRSTKLEDSAMYFCATRLAGTTGELFFGEGSRLTVL.